This T cell receptor (beta chain) was sequenced in a study of blood T cell repertoires in COVID-19. Across the whole study: Both acute and convalescent COVID-19 samples were obtained from the United States, Italy and Spain.

Germline V CDR1 and CDR2: SGHNT, YYREEE (reference sequence). The CDR3 runs 14 residues. V was shortened by 4 bases and J by 8 bases, with 18 bases between the two germline ends. Authors' data handling: How many nucleated cells were present was estimated from reference gene primer amplification. The table came from immunoSEQ multiplex PCR; TCRdb's copy has only in-frame clones and leaves some out. D and trimming were read from the DNA, whereas the V and J calls and clone size are those reported in that table. In the table there are under 150,000 clones, about 89% of which are singletons. The chain employs TRBV5-4 and TRBJ1-2; D is perhaps TRBD1 (6 bases). The sequence derives from a man aged 50 to 60 with active or convalescent COVID-19. The specimen sequenced was peripheral blood. CDR3 bases: TGTGCCAGCAGCCTCGGACAGCCACCAAGGGGCTACACCTTC. This codes for CASSLGQPPRGYTF.